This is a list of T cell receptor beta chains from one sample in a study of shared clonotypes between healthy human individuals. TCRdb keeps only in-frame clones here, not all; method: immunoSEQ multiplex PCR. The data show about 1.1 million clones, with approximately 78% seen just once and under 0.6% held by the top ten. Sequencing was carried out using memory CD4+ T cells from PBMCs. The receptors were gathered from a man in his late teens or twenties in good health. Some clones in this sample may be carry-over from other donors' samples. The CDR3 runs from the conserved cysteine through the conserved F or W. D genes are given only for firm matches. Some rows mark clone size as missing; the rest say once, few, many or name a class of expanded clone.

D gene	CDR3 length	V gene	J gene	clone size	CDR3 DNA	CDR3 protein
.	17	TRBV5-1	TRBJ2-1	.	TGCGCCAGCAGCTTGGCCGGGACAACCAGCTCCTACAATGAGCAGTTCTTC	CASSLAGTTSSYNEQFF
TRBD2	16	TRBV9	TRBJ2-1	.	TGTGCCAGCAGCGCCCGACTAGCGGGAGTGTACAATGAGCAGTTCTTC	CASSARLAGVYNEQFF
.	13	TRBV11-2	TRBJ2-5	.	TGTGCCAGCAGCCATCAGGGCTCGGAGACCCAGTACTTC	CASSHQGSETQYF
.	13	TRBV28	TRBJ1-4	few	TGTGCCAGCGGACTTAGAGCGAGGGGGGGACTGTTTTTT	CASGLRARGGLFF
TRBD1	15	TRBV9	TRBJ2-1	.	TGTGCCAGCAGCCCGGGACAGGCCTTCTACAATGAGCAGTTCTTC	CASSPGQAFYNEQFF
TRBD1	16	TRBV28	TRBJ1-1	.	TGTGCCAGCAGCCCTCTGACAGGGGAGTTGGACACTGAAGCTTTCTTT	CASSPLTGELDTEAFF
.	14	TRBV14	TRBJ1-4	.	TGTGCCAGCAGCATACGACAGCAGAATGAAAAACTGTTTTTT	CASSIRQQNEKLFF
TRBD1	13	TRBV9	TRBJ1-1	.	TGTGCCAGCAGCGTCCGACAGGGGGCGATGGCTTTCTTT	CASSVRQGAMAFF
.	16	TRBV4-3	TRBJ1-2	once	TGCGCCAGCAGCCAAGATGGCACAGGCCGAGCGGGAGGCTACACCTTC	CASSQDGTGRAGGYTF
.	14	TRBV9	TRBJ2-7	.	TGTGCCAGCAGCGTAGGGAGTTCGACCTACGAGCAGTACTTC	CASSVGSSTYEQYF
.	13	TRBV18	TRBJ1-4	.	TGTGCCAGCACCGGACGGTTTAATGAAAAACTGTTTTTT	CASTGRFNEKLFF
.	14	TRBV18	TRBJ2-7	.	TGTGCCAGCTCACTCGACAGCCAACTCTACGAGCAGTACTTC	CASSLDSQLYEQYF
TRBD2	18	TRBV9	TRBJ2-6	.	TGTGCCAGCAGCCCACGACTAGCGGACCGCTCTGGGGCCAACGTCCTGACTTTC	CASSPRLADRSGANVLTF
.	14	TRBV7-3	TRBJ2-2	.	TGTGCCAGCAGCTCGGACGGGAACACCGGGGAGCTGTTTTTT	CASSSDGNTGELFF
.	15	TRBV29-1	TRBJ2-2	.	TGCAGCGTTGAGCCGAACTACGGGACCACCGGGGAGCTGTTTTTT	CSVEPNYGTTGELFF
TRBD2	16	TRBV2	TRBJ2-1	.	TGTGCCAGCAGTGCTCTTGTAGCGGGAGTGTCTAATGAGCAGTTCTTC	CASSALVAGVSNEQFF
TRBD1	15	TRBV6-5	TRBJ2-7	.	TGTGCCAGCAGTTACTCCGGGACAGGCCTATTCGAGCAGTACTTC	CASSYSGTGLFEQYF
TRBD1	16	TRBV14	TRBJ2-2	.	TGTGCCAGCAGCCACCTATCGGGACAGGGCACCGGGGAGCTGTTTTTT	CASSHLSGQGTGELFF
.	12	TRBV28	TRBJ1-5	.	TGTGCCAGCACAGGAGGGGACCAGCCCCAGCATTTT	CASTGGDQPQHF
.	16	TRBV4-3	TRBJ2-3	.	TGCGCCAGCAGCCAAGAGCAGGGCAGAACCACAGATACGCAGTATTTT	CASSQEQGRTTDTQYF
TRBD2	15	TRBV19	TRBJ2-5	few	TGTGCCAGTAGTACGGGACTAGCGATTGGGGAGACCCAGTACTTC	CASSTGLAIGETQYF
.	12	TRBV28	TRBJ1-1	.	TGTGCCAGCAGTTTATGGGAAAATGAAGCTTTCTTT	CASSLWENEAFF
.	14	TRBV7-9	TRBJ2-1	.	TGTGCCAGCAGCACAGGACACTCCTACAATGAGCAGTTCTTC	CASSTGHSYNEQFF
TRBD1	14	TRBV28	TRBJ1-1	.	TGTGCCAGCAGTTCCTCGACAGGGATATTGGAAGCTTTCTTT	CASSSSTGILEAFF
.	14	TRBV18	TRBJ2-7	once	TGTGCCAGCTCGCCGGGTCCCGGTCGCTACGAGCAGTACTTC	CASSPGPGRYEQYF
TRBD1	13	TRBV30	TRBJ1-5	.	TGTGCCTGGGCGACAGGGGTAGATCAGCCCCAGCATTTT	CAWATGVDQPQHF
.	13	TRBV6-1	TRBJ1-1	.	TGTGCCAGCAGGCAGGGGATGAACACTGAAGCTTTCTTT	CASRQGMNTEAFF
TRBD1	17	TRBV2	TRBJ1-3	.	TGTGCCAGCACTGGGCCGACAGGGGGTCTCTCTGGAAACACCATATATTTT	CASTGPTGGLSGNTIYF
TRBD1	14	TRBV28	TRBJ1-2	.	TGTGCCAGCAGAGACGAAAGGACAGGGGAAGGCTACACCTTC	CASRDERTGEGYTF
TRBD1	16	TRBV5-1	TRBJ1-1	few	TGCGCCAGCAGCTCGGGGACAGGATCTCTGAACACTGAAGCTTTCTTT	CASSSGTGSLNTEAFF
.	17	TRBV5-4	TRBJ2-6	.	TGTGCCAGCAGCTTGACAGGGTACTATTCCGGGGCCAACGTCCTGACTTTC	CASSLTGYYSGANVLTF
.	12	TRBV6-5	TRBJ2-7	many	TGTGCCAGCAGCCAGGGGGGGTACGAGCAGTACTTC	CASSQGGYEQYF
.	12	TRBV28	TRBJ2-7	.	TGTGCCAGCAGTTTGGGTCGCTACGAGCAGTACTTC	CASSLGRYEQYF
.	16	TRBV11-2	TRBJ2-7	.	TGTGCCAGCAGCCAAGGGAAACAGGGCACTTCCGACGAGCAGTACTTC	CASSQGKQGTSDEQYF
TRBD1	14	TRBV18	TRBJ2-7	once	TGTGCCAGCTCACCTTCAGGGGGAATCTACGAGCAGTACTTC	CASSPSGGIYEQYF
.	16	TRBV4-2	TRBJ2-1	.	TGTGCCAGCAGCCAAGAGGCTAGCCTCTCCTACAATGAGCAGTTCTTC	CASSQEASLSYNEQFF
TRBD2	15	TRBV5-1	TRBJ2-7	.	TGCGCCAGCAGCCCCCCCTCTAGCGGGGGTCTGGAGCAGTACTTC	CASSPPSSGGLEQYF
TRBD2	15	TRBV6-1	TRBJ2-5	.	TGTGCCAGCAGTGAAGCTGCGGCGGGAGAAGAGACCCAGTACTTC	CASSEAAAGEETQYF
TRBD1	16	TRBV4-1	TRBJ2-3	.	TGCGCCAGCAGCCAGGCGGGACAGGACTCCACAGATACGCAGTATTTT	CASSQAGQDSTDTQYF
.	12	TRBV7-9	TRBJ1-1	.	TGTGCCAGCACCTTGGCAAGAGAAGGGGCTTTCTTT	CASTLAREGAFF
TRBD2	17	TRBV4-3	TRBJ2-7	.	TGCGCCAGCAGCCAAGCCGGGGGGGGATGGGCAAGAAACGAGCAGTACTTC	CASSQAGGGWARNEQYF
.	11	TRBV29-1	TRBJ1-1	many	TGCAGAGTTGGCGGTTACACTGAAGCTTTCTTT	CRVGGYTEAFF
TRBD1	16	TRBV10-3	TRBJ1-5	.	TGTGCCATCAGCAGCCAGACAGGGGATAGCAATCAGCCCCAGCATTTT	CAISSQTGDSNQPQHF
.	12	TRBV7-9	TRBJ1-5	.	TGTGCCAGCAGCTTACTCGGACAGCCCCAGCATTTT	CASSLLGQPQHF
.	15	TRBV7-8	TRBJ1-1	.	TGTGCCAGCAGCGAGAGACCCGGGGGAAGTACTGAAGCTTTCTTT	CASSERPGGSTEAFF
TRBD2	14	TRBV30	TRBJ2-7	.	TGTGCCTTCAAGTTAGCGGGAGGGCGCCACGAGCAGTACTTC	CAFKLAGGRHEQYF
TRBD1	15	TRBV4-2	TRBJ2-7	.	TGTGCCAGCAGCCTTGCGACAGGGGGCAACGACGAGCAGTACTTC	CASSLATGGNDEQYF
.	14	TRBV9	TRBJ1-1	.	TGTGCCAGCAGCGTAGTTGGCGGGGGCACTGAAGCTTTCTTT	CASSVVGGGTEAFF
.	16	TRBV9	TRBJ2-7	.	TGTGCCAGCAGCCCACATGCAGGGGAGAACTCCTACGAGCAGTACTTC	CASSPHAGENSYEQYF
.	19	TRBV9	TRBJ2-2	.	TGTGCCAGCAGCGTTTTGTCTGGTGGGGGGACACCGAACACCGGGGAGCTGTTTTTT	CASSVLSGGGTPNTGELFF
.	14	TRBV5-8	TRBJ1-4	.	TGTGCCAGCAGCCGACAGAGAACTAATGAAAAACTGTTTTTT	CASSRQRTNEKLFF
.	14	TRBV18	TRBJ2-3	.	TGTGCCAGCTCACCTCTCGGGGCCACAGATACGCAGTATTTT	CASSPLGATDTQYF
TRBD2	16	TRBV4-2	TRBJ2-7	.	TGTGCCAGCAGACCCGCGGGAGAGGGTAGGTCCTACGAGCAGTACTTC	CASRPAGEGRSYEQYF
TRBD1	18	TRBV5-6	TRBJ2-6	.	TGTGCCAGCAGCTTCCCGGGACAGGGATACTCTGGGGCCAACGTCCTGACTTTC	CASSFPGQGYSGANVLTF
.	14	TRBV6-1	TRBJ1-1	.	TGTGCCAGCAGTCTCCTGGAGGGGTGGGCTGAAGCTTTCTTT	CASSLLEGWAEAFF
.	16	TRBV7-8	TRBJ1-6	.	TGTGCCAGCAGCCCGATGGGGCGGGCGGTTAATTCACCCCTCCACTTT	CASSPMGRAVNSPLHF
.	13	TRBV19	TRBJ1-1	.	TGTGCCAGTAGGGGGCCAGAGAACACTGAAGCTTTCTTT	CASRGPENTEAFF
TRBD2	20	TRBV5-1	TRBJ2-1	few	TGCGCCAGCAGCCAAACGGCCGGGACTAGCGGGAGCGGGTCCTACAATGAGCAGTTCTTC	CASSQTAGTSGSGSYNEQFF
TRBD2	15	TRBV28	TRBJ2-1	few	TGTGCCACCTGGGGGTGGACTAGCGGGTTGGGTGAGCAGTTCTTC	CATWGWTSGLGEQFF